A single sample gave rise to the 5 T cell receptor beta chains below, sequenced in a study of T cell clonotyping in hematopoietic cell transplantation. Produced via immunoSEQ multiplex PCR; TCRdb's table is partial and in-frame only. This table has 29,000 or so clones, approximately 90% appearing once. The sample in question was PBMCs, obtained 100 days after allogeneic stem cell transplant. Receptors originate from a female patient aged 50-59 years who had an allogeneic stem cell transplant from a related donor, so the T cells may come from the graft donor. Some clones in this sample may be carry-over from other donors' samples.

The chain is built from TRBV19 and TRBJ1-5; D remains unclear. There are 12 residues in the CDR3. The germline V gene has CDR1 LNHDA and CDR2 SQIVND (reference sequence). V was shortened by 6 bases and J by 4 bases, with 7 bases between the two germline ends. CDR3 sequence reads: CASRGLNQPQHF. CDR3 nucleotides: TGTGCCAGTAGGGGCCTGAATCAGCCCCAGCATTTT.

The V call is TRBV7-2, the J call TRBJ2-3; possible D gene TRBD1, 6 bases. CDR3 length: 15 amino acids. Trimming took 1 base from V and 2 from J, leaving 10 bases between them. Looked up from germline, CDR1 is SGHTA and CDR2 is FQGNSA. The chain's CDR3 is CASSLVAGVTDTQYF. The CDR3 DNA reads TGTGCCAGCAGCTTAGTTGCAGGGGTCACAGATACGCAGTATTTT.

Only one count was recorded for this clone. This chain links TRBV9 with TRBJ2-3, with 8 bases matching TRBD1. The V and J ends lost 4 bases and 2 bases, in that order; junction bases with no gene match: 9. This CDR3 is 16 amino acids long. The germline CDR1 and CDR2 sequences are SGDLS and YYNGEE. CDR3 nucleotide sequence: TGTGCCAGCAGCAGAGGAGGACAGGGCCCCACAGATACGCAGTATTTT. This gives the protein CASSRGGQGPTDTQYF.

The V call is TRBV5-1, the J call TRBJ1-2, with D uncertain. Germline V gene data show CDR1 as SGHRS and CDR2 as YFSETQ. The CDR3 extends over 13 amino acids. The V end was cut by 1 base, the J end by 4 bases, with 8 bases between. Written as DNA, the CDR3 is TGCGCCAGCAGCTTGAGAGAGTTCTATGGCTACACCTTC. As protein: CASSLREFYGYTF.

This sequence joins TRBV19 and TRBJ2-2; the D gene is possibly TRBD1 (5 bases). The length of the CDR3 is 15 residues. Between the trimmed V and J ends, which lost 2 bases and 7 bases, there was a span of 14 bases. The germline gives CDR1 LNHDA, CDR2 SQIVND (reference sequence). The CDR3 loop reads CASSISFDSNGELFF. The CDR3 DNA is TGTGCCAGTAGTATATCCTTCGACAGTAACGGGGAGCTGTTTTTT. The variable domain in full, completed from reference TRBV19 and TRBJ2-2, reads DGGITQSPKYLFRKEGQNVTLSCEQNLNHDAMYWYRQDPGQGLRLIYYSQIVNDFQKGDIAEGYSVSREKKESFPLTVTSAQKNPTAFYLCASSISFDSNGELFFGEGSRLTVL.